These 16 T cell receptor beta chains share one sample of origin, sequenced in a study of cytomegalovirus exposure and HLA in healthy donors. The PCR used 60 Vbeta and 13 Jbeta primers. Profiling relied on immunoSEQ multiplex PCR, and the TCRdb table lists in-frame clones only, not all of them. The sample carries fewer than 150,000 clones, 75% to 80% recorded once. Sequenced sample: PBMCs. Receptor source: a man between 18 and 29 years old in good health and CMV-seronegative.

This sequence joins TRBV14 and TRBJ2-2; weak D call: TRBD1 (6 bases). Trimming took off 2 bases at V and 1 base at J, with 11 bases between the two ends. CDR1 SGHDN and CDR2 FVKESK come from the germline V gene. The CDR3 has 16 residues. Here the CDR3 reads CASSQTGHRNTGELFF. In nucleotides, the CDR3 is TGTGCCAGCAGCCAAACGGGACACCGGAACACCGGGGAGCTGTTTTTT.

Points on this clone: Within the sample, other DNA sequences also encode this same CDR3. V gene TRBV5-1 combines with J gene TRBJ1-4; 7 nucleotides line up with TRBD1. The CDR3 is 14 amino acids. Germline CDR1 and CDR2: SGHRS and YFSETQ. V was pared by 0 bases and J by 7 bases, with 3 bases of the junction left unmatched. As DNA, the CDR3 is TGCGCCAGCAGCTTGGAGGGGGCAGGTGAAAAACTGTTTTTT. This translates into CASSLEGAGEKLFF.

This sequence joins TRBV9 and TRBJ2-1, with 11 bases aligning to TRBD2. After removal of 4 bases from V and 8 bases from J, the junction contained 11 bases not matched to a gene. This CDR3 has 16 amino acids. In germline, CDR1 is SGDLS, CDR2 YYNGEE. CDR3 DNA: TGTGCCAGCAGCACCATAGCGGGAGGGCGCCCCTATGAGCAGTTCTTC. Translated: CASSTIAGGRPYEQFF. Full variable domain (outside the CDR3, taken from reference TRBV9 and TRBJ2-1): DSGVTQTPKHLITATGQRVTLRCSPRSGDLSVYWYQQSLDQGLQFLIQYYNGEERAKGNILERFSAQQFPDLHSELNLSSLELGDSALYFCASSTIAGGRPYEQFFGPGTRLTVL.

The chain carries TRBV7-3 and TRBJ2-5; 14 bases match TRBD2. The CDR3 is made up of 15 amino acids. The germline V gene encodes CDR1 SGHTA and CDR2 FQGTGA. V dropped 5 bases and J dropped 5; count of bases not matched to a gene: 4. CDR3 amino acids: CASSTTSGGVETQYF. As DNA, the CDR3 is TGTGCCAGCAGCACGACTAGCGGGGGGGTGGAGACCCAGTACTTC.

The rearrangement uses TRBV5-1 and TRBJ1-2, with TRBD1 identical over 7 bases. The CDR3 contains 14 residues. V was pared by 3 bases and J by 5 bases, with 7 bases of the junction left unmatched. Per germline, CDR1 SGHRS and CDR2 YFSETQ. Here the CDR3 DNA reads TGCGCCAGCAGCTCCCCCGGGACAGAATATGGCTACACCTTC. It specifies CASSSPGTEYGYTF.

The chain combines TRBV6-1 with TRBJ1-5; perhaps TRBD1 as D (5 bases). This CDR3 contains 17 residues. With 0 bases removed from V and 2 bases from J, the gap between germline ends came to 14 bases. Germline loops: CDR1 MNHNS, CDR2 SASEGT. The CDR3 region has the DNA TGTGCCAGCAGTGAAGCTTCAGGCAGGGTGGGCAATCAGCCCCAGCATTTT. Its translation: CASSEASGRVGNQPQHF.

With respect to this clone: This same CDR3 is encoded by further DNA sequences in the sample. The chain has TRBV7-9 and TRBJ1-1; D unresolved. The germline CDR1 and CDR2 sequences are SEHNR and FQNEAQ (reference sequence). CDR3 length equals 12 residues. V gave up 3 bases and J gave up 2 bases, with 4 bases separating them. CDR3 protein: CASSFLNTEAFF. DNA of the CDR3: TGTGCCAGCAGCTTCCTTAACACTGAAGCTTTCTTT. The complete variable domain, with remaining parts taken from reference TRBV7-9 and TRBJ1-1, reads DTGVSQNPRHKITKRGQNVTFRCDPISEHNRLYWYRQTLGQGPEFLTYFQNEAQLEKSRLLSDRFSAERPKGSFSTLEIQRTEQGDSAMYLCASSFLNTEAFFGQGTRLTVV.

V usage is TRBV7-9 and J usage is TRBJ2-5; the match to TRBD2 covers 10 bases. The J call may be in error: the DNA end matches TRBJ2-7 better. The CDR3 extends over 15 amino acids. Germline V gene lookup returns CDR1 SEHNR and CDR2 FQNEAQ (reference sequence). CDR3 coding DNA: TGTGCCAGCAGCTCTACTAGCGGGGTAATCTACGAGCAGTACTTC. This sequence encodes CASSSTSGVIYEQYF.

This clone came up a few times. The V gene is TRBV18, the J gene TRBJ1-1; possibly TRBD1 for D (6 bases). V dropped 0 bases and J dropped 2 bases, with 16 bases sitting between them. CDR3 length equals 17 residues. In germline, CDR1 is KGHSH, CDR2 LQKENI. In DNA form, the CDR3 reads TGTGCCAGCTCACCACCGTTGGCAGGGGAGCCTAACACTGAAGCTTTCTTT. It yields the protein CASSPPLAGEPNTEAFF.

DNA of the CDR3: TGTGCCAGCAGCTTACCCTTGAGCGAGCAGTACTTC. It is translated as CASSLPLSEQYF. The chain has TRBV2 and TRBJ2-7; no clear D gene. V was shortened by 6 bases and J by 6 bases, with 12 bases between the two germline ends. This CDR3 comprises 12 residues. From germline, CDR1 is SNHLY and CDR2 FYNNEI.

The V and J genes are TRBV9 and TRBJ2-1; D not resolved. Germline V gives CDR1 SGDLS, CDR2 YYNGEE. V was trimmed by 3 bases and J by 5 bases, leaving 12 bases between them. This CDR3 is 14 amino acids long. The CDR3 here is CASSGTRVDNEQFF. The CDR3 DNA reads TGTGCCAGCAGCGGTACCCGGGTGGACAATGAGCAGTTCTTC. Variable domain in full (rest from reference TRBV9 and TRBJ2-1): DSGVTQTPKHLITATGQRVTLRCSPRSGDLSVYWYQQSLDQGLQFLIQYYNGEERAKGNILERFSAQQFPDLHSELNLSSLELGDSALYFCASSGTRVDNEQFFGPGTRLTVL.

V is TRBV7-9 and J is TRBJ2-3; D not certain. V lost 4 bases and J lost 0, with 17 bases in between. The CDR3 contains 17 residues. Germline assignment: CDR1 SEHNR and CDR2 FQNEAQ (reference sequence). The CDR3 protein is CASSYPSTRLSTDTQYF. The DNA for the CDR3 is TGTGCCAGCAGCTACCCCTCGACGAGGTTAAGCACAGATACGCAGTATTTT.

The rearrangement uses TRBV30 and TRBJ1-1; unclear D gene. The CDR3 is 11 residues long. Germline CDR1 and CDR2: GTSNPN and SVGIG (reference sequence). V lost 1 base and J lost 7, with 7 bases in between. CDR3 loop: CAWSAGDEAFF. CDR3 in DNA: TGTGCCTGGAGTGCGGGAGATGAAGCTTTCTTT.

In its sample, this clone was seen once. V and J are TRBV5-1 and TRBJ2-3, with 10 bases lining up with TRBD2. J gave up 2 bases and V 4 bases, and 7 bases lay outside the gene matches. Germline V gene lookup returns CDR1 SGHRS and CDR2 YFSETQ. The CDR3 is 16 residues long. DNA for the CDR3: TGCGCCAGCAGCCCTGAACTAGCGGGGATCACAGATACGCAGTATTTT. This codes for CASSPELAGITDTQYF.

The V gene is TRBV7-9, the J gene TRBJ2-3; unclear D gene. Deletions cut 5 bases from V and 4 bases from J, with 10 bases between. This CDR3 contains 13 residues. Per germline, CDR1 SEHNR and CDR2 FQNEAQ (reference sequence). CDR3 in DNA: TGTGCCAGCAGCCTGCTATACGCAGATACGCAGTATTTT. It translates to CASSLLYADTQYF.

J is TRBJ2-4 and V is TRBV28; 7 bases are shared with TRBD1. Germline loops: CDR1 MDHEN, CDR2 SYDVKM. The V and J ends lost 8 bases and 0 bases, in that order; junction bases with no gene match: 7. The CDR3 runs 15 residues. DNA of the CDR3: TGTGCCAGCGGCCGGGACAGATTAGCCAAAAACATTCAGTACTTC. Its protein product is CASGRDRLAKNIQYF.